This T cell receptor beta chain was sequenced for a study of blood T cell repertoires in COVID-19. Study context: Sites across the United States, Italy and Spain contributed samples from acute and convalescent COVID-19.

Living in roughly 25 US areas, the participants were between roughly 18 and 95 years of age. CDR3 length equals 16 residues. From germline, CDR1 is LNHNV and CDR2 YYDKDF (reference sequence). The J segment lost 4 bases and the V segment lost 0 bases, leaving 6 bases of the junction unmatched. Only in-frame clones appear in the TCRdb table, and some are missing; sequencing was by immunoSEQ multiplex PCR. The sample lists 290,000 or so clones, roughly 85% seen once, with roughly 5.3% in the top ten. The sample taken for sequencing was PBMCs or T cells enriched from blood (not recorded which). The chain is built from TRBV15 and TRBJ2-1, with 7 bases identical to TRBD2. The sequence was obtained from a man in his forties or fifties who had been exposed to COVID-19. CDR3 bases: TGTGCCACCAGCAGAGATCTAGCGGCACCTTACAATGAGCAGTTCTTC. Translating gives CATSRDLAAPYNEQFF.